The 14 T cell receptor beta chains presented below share a single source sample, sequenced in a study of blood T cell repertoires in COVID-19. This table comes from immunoSEQ multiplex PCR, and its TCRdb copy is limited to in-frame clones, with some not included. This sample carries over 150,000 clones, roughly 83% of them seen once, and the ten largest clones take roughly an eighth. The sequenced sample was peripheral blood. These receptors were collected from an older woman with COVID-19, enrolled during active disease.

With respect to this clone: This sample also contains other DNA sequences that code for the same CDR3. The chain has TRBV19 and TRBJ2-1, with 7 bases aligning to TRBD2. The CDR3 length is 15 residues. The germline V gene has CDR1 LNHDA and CDR2 SQIVND (reference sequence). The V gene end was trimmed by 7 bases and the J gene end by 4 bases; junction bases not matched to a gene: 10. The CDR3 DNA follows: TGTGCCAGTAAAACGGGGCTAGCGGCGTACAATGAGCAGTTCTTC. Its translation is CASKTGLAAYNEQFF.

This sequence joins TRBV5-1 and TRBJ1-3; 9 nucleotides agree with TRBD1. The CDR3 is made up of 16 amino acids. Per the germline V gene, CDR1 is SGHRS and CDR2 is YFSETQ. J was trimmed by 3 bases and V by 0 bases; bases with no gene match: 4. For the CDR3, the DNA is TGCGCCAGCAGCTTGGGCGACAGGGGGTTTGGAAACACCATATATTTT. Translated, it gives CASSLGDRGFGNTIYF.

A word on this clone: The junction departs from germline at one end; a sequencing error may be responsible. This chain connects TRBV25-1 to TRBJ1-3; D is uncertain. Germline V gene sequence: CDR1 MGHDK, CDR2 SYGVNS. The CDR3 extends over 13 amino acids. CDR3 in DNA: TGTGCCTGCAGACGAGACAATGGAAACACCATATATTTT. Translation gives CACRRDNGNTIYF.

The count of this clone is one. The chain is built from TRBV5-6 and TRBJ2-5, with 8 bases matching TRBD1. The CDR3 runs to 16 residues. Germline CDR1 reads SGHDT; CDR2 reads YYEEEE. Trimming took 4 bases from V and 1 from J; bases not matched to a gene: 9. CDR3 sequence (DNA): TGTGCCAGCAGCCGCAGGACAGGGACACTCCAAGAGACCCAGTACTTC. It specifies CASSRRTGTLQETQYF. The variable domain in full, with the rest retrieved from reference TRBV5-6 and TRBJ2-5, is DAGVTQSPTHLIKTRGQQVTLRCSPKSGHDTVSWYQQALGQGPQFIFQYYEEEERQRGNFPDRFSGHQFPNYSSELNVNALLLGDSALYLCASSRRTGTLQETQYFGPGTRLLVL.

This clone was observed a few times. The chain joins TRBV7-9 to TRBJ1-2; 11 nucleotides agree with TRBD1. V gave up 3 bases and J gave up 7 bases; unmatched junction bases: 4. In germline, CDR1 is SEHNR, CDR2 FQNEAQ (reference sequence). This CDR3 spans 14 amino acids. The chain's CDR3 is CASSFGTGGSGYTF. The CDR3 DNA reads as TGTGCCAGCAGCTTTGGGACAGGGGGGTCTGGCTACACCTTC.

The rearrangement links TRBV30 to TRBJ1-3; possible D gene TRBD1, 6 bases. The CDR3 has 14 amino acids. The germline CDR1 and CDR2 sequences are GTSNPN and SVGIG (reference sequence). The V end was cut by 3 bases, the J end by 3 bases, with 12 bases between. In DNA, the CDR3 is TGTGCCTGGAGGAACAGGGAAAATGGAAACACCATATATTTT. Translated: CAWRNRENGNTIYF.

This clone appeared a single time. CDR3 loop: CASSDGVVPSYEQYF. CDR3 in DNA: TGTGCCAGCAGTGACGGGGTCGTCCCCTCCTACGAGCAGTACTTC. The chain employs TRBV6-1 and TRBJ2-7, with D possibly matching TRBD2 (5 bases). The CDR3 has 15 residues. Germline loops: CDR1 MNHNS, CDR2 SASEGT. V shed 3 bases and J shed 0 bases, with 12 bases lying between them.

DNA of the CDR3: TGTGCCATTGGGGAGCGACCGAATGAAAAACTGTTTTTT. As protein: CAIGERPNEKLFF. The chain has TRBV10-3 and TRBJ1-4; no reliable D call. The V gene lost 9 bases and the J gene lost 5 bases, with 13 bases spanning the gap. Germline values: CDR1 ENHRY, CDR2 SYGVKD. This CDR3 spans 13 amino acids.

The chain employs TRBV12-5 and TRBJ2-7, with 7 bases that match TRBD1. The length of the CDR3 is 14 residues. The germline CDR1 and CDR2 sequences are LGHNT and FRNRAP. V was clipped by 6 bases and J by 3 bases; unmatched bases: 8. This CDR3 is CASGPGQISYEQYF. The DNA of the CDR3 is TGTGCTAGTGGCCCGGGACAGATAAGCTACGAGCAGTACTTC.

The chain carries TRBV19 and TRBJ2-1, with D possibly matching TRBD1 (6 bases). There are 14 residues in the CDR3. From germline, CDR1 is LNHDA and CDR2 SQIVND (reference sequence). V was trimmed by 1 base and J by 6 bases, leaving 10 bases between them. CDR3 loop: CASSIARQVNEQFF. The CDR3 DNA is TGTGCCAGTAGTATAGCGCGACAGGTCAATGAGCAGTTCTTC.

The chain uses TRBV9 and TRBJ2-1, with D possibly matching TRBD2 (7 bases). The CDR3 covers 16 residues. Germline V gene sequence: CDR1 SGDLS, CDR2 YYNGEE. Trimming shortened V by 3 bases and J by 7 bases, and 20 bases separated the two germline ends. CDR3 coding DNA: TGTGCCAGCAGCGGAGGGGGGGTAGCGGGCACGAATGAGCAGTTCTTC. Its protein is CASSGGGVAGTNEQFF. Full variable domain (remainder filled in from reference TRBV9 and TRBJ2-1): DSGVTQTPKHLITATGQRVTLRCSPRSGDLSVYWYQQSLDQGLQFLIQYYNGEERAKGNILERFSAQQFPDLHSELNLSSLELGDSALYFCASSGGGVAGTNEQFFGPGTRLTVL.

This rearrangement joins TRBV10-2 to TRBJ1-1; D uncertain. This CDR3 is 13 amino acids long. Germline V gene lookup returns CDR1 WSHSY and CDR2 SAAADI. Trimming shortened V by 7 bases and J by 5 bases, and 14 bases separated the two germline ends. CDR3 region: CASNGWGVTEAFF. DNA for the CDR3: TGCGCCAGCAATGGATGGGGAGTTACTGAAGCTTTCTTT.

This clone was counted a single time. The chain links TRBV9 to TRBJ1-2; possible D gene TRBD1, 6 bases. The CDR3 has 15 amino acids. Germline CDR1 reads SGDLS; CDR2 reads YYNGEE. Trimming removed 2 bases at V and 2 bases at J, with 13 bases between. CDR3 sequence reads: CASSVGGRINYGYTF. DNA for the CDR3: TGTGCCAGCAGCGTGGGGGGGCGTATCAACTATGGCTACACCTTC.

The chain uses TRBV15 and TRBJ2-1; TRBD1 aligns across 7 bases. CDR3 length equals 15 residues. CDR1 is LNHNV, CDR2 YYDKDF, per germline (reference sequence). V was clipped by 2 bases and J by 7 bases; unmatched bases: 8. The CDR3: CATSRIPTTGNEQFF. CDR3 DNA sequence: TGTGCCACCAGCAGAATACCTACGACAGGGAATGAGCAGTTCTTC.